The 23 T cell receptor beta chains presented below share a single source sample, sequenced in a study of shared clonotypes between healthy human individuals. Repertoires were generated with immunoSEQ multiplex PCR, while TCRdb's copy carries only in-frame clones and drops some. Of approximately 2,300,000 clones in the sample, 85% to 95% were seen once. Input material: naive CD4+ T cells from PBMCs. As for subset: CD45RA+ positively selected. All receptors derive from a man between 18 and 35 years old in good health. Some clones in this sample may be carry-over from other donors' samples.

The chain uses TRBV4-2 and TRBJ2-3; TRBD2 matches at 12 bases. The ends lost 1 base at V and 4 bases at J; junction bases unmatched: 3. The CDR3 totals 16 residues. CDR1 is LGHNA and CDR2 is YNFKEQ in the germline V gene. The CDR3 coding sequence is TGTGCCAGCAGCCAAGCAACTAGCGGGAGGTCAGATACGCAGTATTTT. Translating it yields CASSQATSGRSDTQYF.

With regard to this clone: Other DNA sequences in this specimen translate into the identical CDR3. The J gene is TRBJ2-7, the V gene TRBV6-5, with a weak D call TRBD1 (5 bases). Germline V lookup: CDR1 MNHEY, CDR2 SVGAGI. V lost 4 bases to trimming and J lost 2 bases, with 15 bases between them. CDR3 length equals 15 residues. The chain's CDR3 is CASSFAPRAPYEQYF. Written as DNA, the CDR3 is TGTGCCAGCAGTTTCGCCCCCAGGGCCCCCTACGAGCAGTACTTC.

The CDR3 DNA reads TGTGCCAGCAGTGAACAGGGATTAAATGGAAACACCATATATTTT. Protein sequence: CASSEQGLNGNTIYF. The chain carries TRBV25-1 and TRBJ1-3, with D perhaps TRBD1 (5 bases). This CDR3 has 15 amino acids. Germline V gene data show CDR1 as MGHDK and CDR2 as SYGVNS. V dropped 2 bases and J dropped 3 bases, with 11 bases sitting between them.

This clone was counted a few times. As DNA, the CDR3 is TGTGCTCATGACAGGGGGGATCAGCCCCAGCATTTT. Translating it yields CAHDRGDQPQHF. V gene TRBV28 combines with J gene TRBJ1-5, with 9 bases fitting TRBD1. The CDR3 covers 12 residues. The V gene's germline CDR1 is MDHEN and CDR2 SYDVKM.

V is TRBV13 and J is TRBJ2-5; 10 bases fit TRBD2. The CDR3 is 17 residues long. V lost 5 bases to trimming and J lost 5 bases; unmatched junction nucleotides: 14. The germline V gene has CDR1 PRHDT and CDR2 FYEKMQ (reference sequence). The CDR3 DNA is TGTGCCAGCAGCCGCACTTATCAGCGGGAGGGGGGGGAGACCCAGTACTTC. Its translation is CASSRTYQREGGETQYF.

This clone appeared a single time. The rearrangement uses TRBV7-6 and TRBJ1-2, with a tentative D call TRBD1 (5 bases). The CDR3 contains 12 residues. Trimming stripped 8 bases from V and 7 bases from J, with 14 bases between. CDR1 is SGHVS, CDR2 FNYEAQ, per germline. The CDR3 sequence is CASGDRGSGYTF. The DNA of the CDR3 is TGTGCCAGCGGGGATAGGGGAAGTGGCTACACCTTC.

This CDR3 reads CASRGPGGSNQPQHF. CDR3 nucleotides: TGTGCCAGTAGGGGACCGGGAGGGAGCAATCAGCCCCAGCATTTT. The chain couples TRBV19 to TRBJ1-5; tentatively, D is TRBD1 (5 bases). Germline loops: CDR1 LNHDA, CDR2 SQIVND (reference sequence). The CDR3 has 15 residues. Trimming stripped 6 bases from V and 1 base from J, with 13 bases between. Complete variable domain (other parts from reference TRBV19 and TRBJ1-5): DGGITQSPKYLFRKEGQNVTLSCEQNLNHDAMYWYRQDPGQGLRLIYYSQIVNDFQKGDIAEGYSVSREKKESFPLTVTSAQKNPTAFYLCASRGPGGSNQPQHFGDGTRLSIL.

The chain combines TRBV5-1 with TRBJ2-6, with TRBD1 matching 9 bases. CDR1 and CDR2 (germline): SGHRS, YFSETQ. This CDR3 comprises 15 residues. V gave up 3 bases and J gave up 3 bases; unmatched junction bases: 1. CDR3 amino acids: CASSWDRVGANVLTF. The CDR3 DNA sequence: TGCGCCAGCAGCTGGGACAGGGTTGGGGCCAACGTCCTGACTTTC.

The chain couples TRBV4-1 to TRBJ2-5; 7 positions agree with TRBD1. There are 14 residues in the CDR3. Germline V CDR1 and CDR2: MGHRA, YSYEKL. Trimming took 5 bases from V and 2 from J; bases not matched to a gene: 5. The CDR3 coding sequence is TGCGCCAGCAGCTACAGGGGCTCACAAGAGACCCAGTACTTC. This codes for CASSYRGSQETQYF.

This chain links TRBV7-2 with TRBJ1-4; D not resolved. CDR1 SGHTA and CDR2 FQGNSA come from the germline V gene. The CDR3 totals 15 residues. Between the trimmed V and J ends, which lost 5 bases and 3 bases, there was a span of 13 bases. CDR3 residues: CASSQGLEANEKLFF. CDR3 DNA: TGTGCCAGCAGCCAAGGTTTGGAGGCTAATGAAAAACTGTTTTTT.

V is TRBV30 and J is TRBJ1-2; D uncertain. The CDR3 runs 11 residues. The germline V and J ends were trimmed by 0 bases and 9 bases, with 8 bases remaining between them. Germline-derived CDR1 and CDR2 are GTSNPN and SVGIG (reference sequence). The CDR3 nucleotides read TGTGCCTGGAGTGTAGCGTTCCGCTACACCTTC. Residues: CAWSVAFRYTF.

The V call is TRBV6-6, the J call TRBJ2-1; no reliable D call. The CDR3 extends over 13 amino acids. V lost 4 bases, J lost 5 bases, and 9 bases lay in between. Germline values: CDR1 MNHNY, CDR2 SVGAGI (reference sequence). The DNA for the CDR3 is TGTGCCAGCAGTTCCCGGGTTAACAATGAGCAGTTCTTC. Translating it yields CASSSRVNNEQFF.

V usage is TRBV11-3 and J usage is TRBJ1-1; 7 nucleotides line up with TRBD1. The germline gives CDR1 SGHNT, CDR2 YENEEA. This CDR3 is built from 15 residues. V lost 5 bases to trimming and J lost 3 bases; unmatched junction nucleotides: 9. The CDR3 reads CASSRGQGVDTEAFF. For the CDR3, the DNA is TGTGCCAGCAGCCGGGGGCAGGGGGTGGACACTGAAGCTTTCTTT.

This chain connects TRBV7-2 to TRBJ2-7; TRBD2 matches at 11 bases. Germline V gene sequence: CDR1 SGHTA, CDR2 FQGNSA. V was clipped by 1 base and J by 3 bases; unmatched bases: 2. The CDR3 totals 15 residues. CDR3 protein: CASSLVGTSGYEQYF. In DNA form, the CDR3 reads TGTGCCAGCAGCTTAGTGGGGACTAGCGGCTACGAGCAGTACTTC.

To note about this clone: Sequence at one end of the junction differs from germline and may be a read error. The V gene is TRBV6-5, the J gene TRBJ2-7; 8 bases line up with TRBD2. This CDR3 contains 13 residues. The germline CDR1 and CDR2 sequences are MNHEY and SVGAGI. CDR3 amino acids: CASNYGGAHEQYF. CDR3 nucleotide sequence: TGTGCCAGCAATTACGGGGGGGCCCACGAGCAGTACTTC.

The chain links TRBV30 to TRBJ2-3, with D maybe TRBD1 (7 bases). The germline V and J ends were trimmed by 1 base and 5 bases, with 16 bases remaining between them. This CDR3 is built from 15 residues. CDR1 and CDR2 from the germline V gene are GTSNPN and SVGIG (reference sequence). CDR3 residues: CAWSGQGHSGDTQYF. DNA of the CDR3: TGTGCCTGGAGTGGACAGGGACATAGCGGAGATACGCAGTATTTT.

The J gene is TRBJ2-3, the V gene TRBV13; no reliable D call. The V end lost 0 bases, the J end lost 6 bases, and 4 bases lay between the germline ends. In germline, CDR1 is PRHDT, CDR2 FYEKMQ (reference sequence). The CDR3 consists of 12 residues. The CDR3 spells CASSLGQDTQYF. The CDR3 DNA follows: TGTGCCAGCAGCTTAGGGCAGGATACGCAGTATTTT.

J is TRBJ2-1 and V is TRBV19, with TRBD2 identical over 12 bases. The CDR3 is 15 amino acids. Germline assignment: CDR1 LNHDA and CDR2 SQIVND (reference sequence). V was clipped by 6 bases and J by 5 bases; unmatched bases: 5. The CDR3 protein is CASSRLAGVDNEQFF. CDR3 nucleotide sequence: TGTGCCAGTAGCCGACTAGCGGGAGTGGACAATGAGCAGTTCTTC. Full variable domain (outside the CDR3, taken from reference TRBV19 and TRBJ2-1): DGGITQSPKYLFRKEGQNVTLSCEQNLNHDAMYWYRQDPGQGLRLIYYSQIVNDFQKGDIAEGYSVSREKKESFPLTVTSAQKNPTAFYLCASSRLAGVDNEQFFGPGTRLTVL.

The chain employs TRBV28 and TRBJ1-1; D is unclear. CDR3 length: 15 amino acids. Deletions cut 7 bases from V and 0 bases from J, with 15 bases between. From germline, CDR1 is MDHEN and CDR2 SYDVKM. This CDR3 reads CASTLATIMNTEAFF. The CDR3 nucleotides are TGTGCCAGCACCCTAGCCACGATCATGAACACTGAAGCTTTCTTT.

The chain uses TRBV27 and TRBJ1-3, with D uncertain. V lost 6 bases, J lost 0 bases, and 12 bases lay in between. This CDR3 contains 15 residues. The germline V gene encodes CDR1 MNHEY and CDR2 SMNVEV (reference sequence). CDR3 amino acids: CASRPTSSSGNTIYF. For the CDR3, the DNA is TGTGCCAGCAGACCAACTTCAAGCTCTGGAAACACCATATATTTT.

The chain employs TRBV10-2 and TRBJ2-7, with 7 bases fitting TRBD2. Germline assignment: CDR1 WSHSY and CDR2 SAAADI. The V and J ends lost 6 bases and 6 bases, in that order; junction bases with no gene match: 11. The CDR3 spans 14 residues. The CDR3 reads CASSSTPASGEQYF. As DNA, the CDR3 is TGCGCCAGCAGCTCAACCCCCGCTAGCGGCGAGCAGTACTTC.

This sequence joins TRBV7-2 and TRBJ2-5, with D unclear. V gave up 7 bases and J gave up 7 bases, with 22 bases separating them. This CDR3 has 15 residues. Germline lookup yields CDR1 SGHTA and CDR2 FQGNSA. CDR3 protein: CASTSSAPGAGTQYF. The DNA for the CDR3 is TGTGCCAGCACCTCATCCGCCCCGGGCGCCGGGACCCAGTACTTC.

The chain couples TRBV30 to TRBJ2-3; 7 nucleotides agree with TRBD2. The CDR3 loop spans 15 amino acids. J was trimmed by 5 bases and V by 4 bases; bases with no gene match: 12. Germline V gene lookup returns CDR1 GTSNPN and CDR2 SVGIG (reference sequence). The chain's CDR3 is CAWNQMGGSGDTQYF. DNA of the CDR3: TGTGCCTGGAATCAGATGGGCGGGAGTGGAGATACGCAGTATTTT.